This T cell receptor (beta chain) appears in the sequencing data of a study of blood T cell repertoires in COVID-19. Study overall: Acute and convalescent COVID-19 samples came from the United States, Italy and Spain. PBMCs, B-cell-depleted T cells, or T cells were the source of the cDNA or gDNA that made up the material.

The ends were cut back, 4 bases at V and 6 bases at J, with 10 bases in the middle. This CDR3 has 13 amino acids. Germline loops: CDR1 MNHEY, CDR2 SVGEGT. Under the authors' procedure: Estimation of nucleated cell counts was performed using reference gene primer amplification. Assay used: immunoSEQ multiplex PCR; TCRdb lists only in-frame clones, some missing. V and J calls plus clone size are reproduced from that table; the DNA served to infer D and trimming. The table lists under 150,000 clones, around 82% of them singletons, with 10% to 15% in the top ten. The receptor was derived from a man aged 60 to 75 with active or convalescent COVID-19. The sample was peripheral blood. V and J are TRBV6-2 or TRBV6-3 and TRBJ2-1; a possible D gene is TRBD1 (6 bases). The CDR3: CASSLLGGNEQFF. Here the CDR3 DNA reads TGTGCCAGCAGTTTACTAGGGGGCAATGAGCAGTTCTTC.